This T cell receptor beta chain is drawn from a study of CD8+ T cells in alopecia areata. Study overall: Tofacitinib continued for 6 to 18 months and was then withheld for 6 months. Study results and caveats: Elevated clonality characterized lesional scalp relative to normal scalp, particularly in alopecia totalis/universalis. Patients showed less clear TCR sequence sharing than mice, possibly partly because of HLA diversity.

Treatment defined: oral pan-JAK inhibitor, 5-10 mg twice daily. Samples from alopecia areata patients were lesional scalp punch biopsies and peripheral blood. The CDR3 is 11 residues long. From germline, CDR1 is MNHEY and CDR2 SMNVEV (reference sequence). Trimming cost V 6 bases and J 2 bases, with 4 bases left between them. This clone occurred once. The antigen is not known. RNA extraction and reverse transcription yielded cDNA as sequencing template. The protocol was immunoSEQ multiplex PCR, while the TCRdb copy is restricted to in-frame clones and leaves out a portion. The sample lists about 200,000 clones, about two fifths occurring once.

The TCR comes from a human donor with alopecia areata. The sample was CD4+ T cells sorted from blood, taken at approximately week 34, from a patient treated with tofacitinib. V gene TRBV27 combines with J gene TRBJ1-1, with D unresolved. The CDR3 nucleotides are TGTGCCAGCAGCCGAAACACTGAAGCTTTCTTT. Protein: CASSRNTEAFF.